This T cell receptor (beta chain) appears in the sequencing data of a study of beta chain features in type 1 diabetes. Findings and limits, study-wide: Moderate but significant shortening of TCRB CDR3s was recorded in all four CD4+ subsets from Type 1 diabetes patients.

Trimming shortened V by 1 base and J by 0 bases, and 8 bases separated the two germline ends. Germline-derived CDR1 and CDR2 are SGHTA and FQGNSA. The CDR3 has 15 residues. This clone was seen a few times. Its antigen is not known. Other DNA variants within this sample encode the same CDR3. Sequencing targeted expressed TCRB transcripts, as all isolated RNA had been reverse transcribed. Data came from immunoSEQ multiplex PCR; TCRdb stores just in-frame clones and leaves some out. The table has 630,000 or so clones, over 12% seen once. The receptor's source is a man aged 18-30 years with type 1 diabetes. This sequence joins TRBV7-2 and TRBJ2-3; TRBD1 is a possible D gene (5 bases). The material sequenced was naive CD4+ T cells from blood. The CDR3 region has the DNA TGTGCCAGCAGCTTAGATAGGGGCAGCACAGATACGCAGTATTTT. Its translation is CASSLDRGSTDTQYF.